This T cell receptor (beta chain) was retrieved from a study of cytomegalovirus exposure and HLA in healthy donors. The PCR made use of 60 Vbeta and 13 Jbeta primers. The repertoire was sequenced with immunoSEQ multiplex PCR; TCRdb's copy has only in-frame clones and lacks some. Among 70,000 to 90,000 clones listed, more than 70% were seen once. The CDR3 is made up of 14 amino acids. Germline CDR1 and CDR2: SGHDT and YYEEEE. V was cut by 0 bases and J by 3 bases, with 10 bases left in between. Each donor was healthy, and each was a bone marrow donor. Unrecorded immune exposure was likely among donors, who were nominally healthy when sampled.

The rearrangement joins TRBV5-6 to TRBJ2-7, with D possibly matching TRBD1 (5 bases). The TCR sequence derives from a man aged 40-49 years in good health and CMV-seronegative. Sequenced material: PBMCs. CDR3 DNA: TGTGCCAGCAGCTTGGTAGGGCAGGGCTACGAGCAGTACTTC. Translation: CASSLVGQGYEQYF. Complete variable domain (other parts from reference TRBV5-6 and TRBJ2-7): DAGVTQSPTHLIKTRGQQVTLRCSPKSGHDTVSWYQQALGQGPQFIFQYYEEEERQRGNFPDRFSGHQFPNYSSELNVNALLLGDSALYLCASSLVGQGYEQYFGPGTRLTVT.